These 3 T cell receptor beta chains came from one sample sequenced in a study of blood T cell repertoires in COVID-19. The method was immunoSEQ multiplex PCR; TCRdb's version includes in-frame clones alone and lacks a portion of them. The repertoire includes 150,000 to 200,000 clones, about four fifths of them detected once, and around 7.3% sits in the top ten. Sequencing was carried out using peripheral blood. The receptors here all came from a woman aged 70-85 years with COVID-19, enrolled during active disease.

This sequence joins TRBV29-1 and TRBJ1-4; D remains ambiguous. Germline CDR1 SQVTM, CDR2 ANQGSEA. Trimming shortened V by 7 bases and J by 11 bases, and 14 bases separated the two germline ends. There are 11 residues in the CDR3. DNA for the CDR3: TGCAGCGGTCAGGAGAGGGCTAAACTGTTTTTT. It codes for CSGQERAKLFF.

The rearrangement uses TRBV18 and TRBJ2-1, with a possible D match to TRBD2 (5 bases). V lost 2 bases and J 5 bases, leaving 13 bases between the germline ends. Per the germline V gene, CDR1 is KGHSH and CDR2 is LQKENI. The CDR3 loop spans 15 amino acids. The CDR3 is CASSPEGSGNNEQFF. The CDR3 DNA reads as TGTGCCAGCTCACCAGAAGGATCCGGGAACAATGAGCAGTTCTTC.

This clone was counted once. The V gene is TRBV28, the J gene TRBJ2-4, with 9 bases that match TRBD2. This CDR3 spans 17 amino acids. CDR1 MDHEN and CDR2 SYDVKM come from the germline V gene. J lost 0 bases, V lost 7 bases, and 10 bases had no gene match. Written as DNA, the CDR3 is TGTGCCAGCAAAGAGGGCGGGAGGGTAATAGCCAAAAACATTCAGTACTTC. Its translation is CASKEGGRVIAKNIQYF.